These T cell receptor beta chains were read from a single sample in a study of cytomegalovirus exposure and HLA in healthy donors. Sequenced by immunoSEQ multiplex PCR; TCRdb stores in-frame clones only, minus some. The data contain 150,000 to 200,000 clones, 80% of them singletons. The material sequenced was PBMCs. These receptors were taken from a man between 25 and 39 years old in good health and CMV-seropositive. Each CDR3 is given with its conserved first and last residue. The order of the fields is V gene, clone size, J gene, D gene, CDR3 DNA, CDR3 protein. A D gene is named only where the DNA matches it firmly. The listing skips clone size in some rows; elsewhere it reads once, few, many or a size class.

v_call: TRBV7-9; clone_size: NA; j_call: TRBJ1-1; d_call: NA; cdr3_nt: TGTGCCAGCAGGGGAGGAGGGAACACTGAAGCTTTCTTT; cdr3_aa: CASRGGGNTEAFF
v_call: TRBV29-1; clone_size: NA; j_call: TRBJ2-7; d_call: NA; cdr3_nt: TGCAGCGTTGAATTACTAGCCGGTTACGAGCAGTACTTC; cdr3_aa: CSVELLAGYEQYF
v_call: TRBV7-9; clone_size: NA; j_call: TRBJ1-5; d_call: TRBD1; cdr3_nt: TGTGCCAGCAGCTTAGTCGTCGGACAGGGGGCTGAGCCCCAGCATTTT; cdr3_aa: CASSLVVGQGAEPQHF
v_call: TRBV7-9; clone_size: NA; j_call: TRBJ1-2; d_call: NA; cdr3_nt: TGTGCCAGCACTAAATCGCCGGGGGGCGCGGGCTACACCTTC; cdr3_aa: CASTKSPGGAGYTF
v_call: TRBV11-2; clone_size: NA; j_call: TRBJ2-7; d_call: TRBD1; cdr3_nt: TGTGCCAGCAGCTTATGGGGAGGACAGGGGGCCTACGAGCAGTACTTC; cdr3_aa: CASSLWGGQGAYEQYF
v_call: TRBV2; clone_size: few; j_call: TRBJ2-7; d_call: TRBD1; cdr3_nt: TGTGCCAGCACCCGGGACAGGCCCTACGAGCAGTACTTC; cdr3_aa: CASTRDRPYEQYF
v_call: TRBV4-2; clone_size: NA; j_call: TRBJ2-4; d_call: TRBD2; cdr3_nt: TGTGCCAGCAGCCAAGGGGCGGGAGCCACGGGGAACATTCAGTACTTC; cdr3_aa: CASSQGAGATGNIQYF
v_call: TRBV7-8; clone_size: NA; j_call: TRBJ2-7; d_call: NA; cdr3_nt: TGTGCCAGCAGCCCCCGGGGTTCTGGTTTCGAGCAGTACTTC; cdr3_aa: CASSPRGSGFEQYF
v_call: TRBV29-1; clone_size: NA; j_call: TRBJ2-5; d_call: TRBD2; cdr3_nt: TGCAGCGTTGATTGGGGGGGTGAAGAGACCCAGTACTTC; cdr3_aa: CSVDWGGEETQYF
v_call: TRBV28; clone_size: NA; j_call: TRBJ2-7; d_call: NA; cdr3_nt: TGTGCCAGCAGCCCCGGCGGGCAGCCGTCATACGAGCAGTACTTC; cdr3_aa: CASSPGGQPSYEQYF
v_call: TRBV5-6; clone_size: NA; j_call: TRBJ2-7; d_call: TRBD1; cdr3_nt: TGTGCCAGCAGTCCTCGGACAGGGGCCTACGAGCAGTACTTC; cdr3_aa: CASSPRTGAYEQYF
v_call: TRBV5-1; clone_size: NA; j_call: TRBJ2-7; d_call: NA; cdr3_nt: TGCGCCAGCAGCTTGTTCGGGTCCTCCTACGAGCAGTACTTC; cdr3_aa: CASSLFGSSYEQYF
v_call: TRBV2; clone_size: NA; j_call: TRBJ2-6; d_call: NA; cdr3_nt: TGTGCCAGCACCGACAGGAGCTCTGGGGCCAACGTCCTGACTTTC; cdr3_aa: CASTDRSSGANVLTF
v_call: TRBV5-4; clone_size: NA; j_call: TRBJ2-7; d_call: TRBD1; cdr3_nt: TGTGCCAGCAGCTGGGACAGGGGGCCAAACTACGAGCAGTACTTC; cdr3_aa: CASSWDRGPNYEQYF
v_call: TRBV6-6; clone_size: NA; j_call: TRBJ1-5; d_call: NA; cdr3_nt: TGTGCCAGCAGTTTGGAGGTTCCTCAGCCCCAGCATTTT; cdr3_aa: CASSLEVPQPQHF
v_call: TRBV5-6; clone_size: NA; j_call: TRBJ2-2; d_call: TRBD2; cdr3_nt: TGTGCCAGCAGCCTCGGACTAGCGCGAGCCGGGGAGCTGTTTTTT; cdr3_aa: CASSLGLARAGELFF